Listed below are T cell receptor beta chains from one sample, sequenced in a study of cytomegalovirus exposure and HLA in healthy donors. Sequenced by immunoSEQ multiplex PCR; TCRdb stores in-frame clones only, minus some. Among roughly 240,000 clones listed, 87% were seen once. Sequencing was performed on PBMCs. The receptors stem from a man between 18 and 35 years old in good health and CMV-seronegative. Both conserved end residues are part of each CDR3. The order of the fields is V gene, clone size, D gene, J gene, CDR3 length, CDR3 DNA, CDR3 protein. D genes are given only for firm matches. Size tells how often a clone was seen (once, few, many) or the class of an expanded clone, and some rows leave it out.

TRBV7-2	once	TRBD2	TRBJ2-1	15	TGTGCCAGCAGCTCCCAGGATCTGGCTAGCGGGAGGGCGGTCTTC	CASSSQDLASGRAVF
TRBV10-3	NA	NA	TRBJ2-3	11	TGTGCCATCCGGAGTACAGATACGCAGTATTTT	CAIRSTDTQYF
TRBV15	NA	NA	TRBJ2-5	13	TGTGCCACCAGCAGAGACAGGGAAGAGACCCAGTACTTC	CATSRDREETQYF
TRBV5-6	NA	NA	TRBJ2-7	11	TGTGCCAGCAGCTTAACCGGGACATTGTACTTC	CASSLTGTLYF
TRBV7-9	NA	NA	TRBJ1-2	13	TGTGCCAGCAGCTCAACAGGGATGAGTGGCTACACCTTC	CASSSTGMSGYTF
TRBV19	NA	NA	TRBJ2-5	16	TGTGCCAGTAGTTCCCCCGGTGGTCCCCACGGGGAGACCCAGTACTTC	CASSSPGGPHGETQYF
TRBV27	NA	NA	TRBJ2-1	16	TGTGCCAGCAGTTTATCGAAGAGCGGAACCTACAATGAGCAGTTCTTC	CASSLSKSGTYNEQFF
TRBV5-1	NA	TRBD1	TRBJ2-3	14	TGCGCCACCCAACCCCAGGGGGCGTCAGATACGCAGTATTTT	CATQPQGASDTQYF
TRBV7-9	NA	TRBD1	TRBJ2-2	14	TGTGCCAGCAACGAACAGGGGGCGACCGGGGAGCTGTTTTTT	CASNEQGATGELFF
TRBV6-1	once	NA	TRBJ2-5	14	TGTGCCAGCAAACCGCAGGCCGCCCAAGAGACCCAGTACTTC	CASKPQAAQETQYF
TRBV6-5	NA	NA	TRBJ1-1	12	TGTGCCAGCAGTTTCGGGAACACTGAAGCTTTCTTT	CASSFGNTEAFF
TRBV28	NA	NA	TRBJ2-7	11	TGTGCCAGCACCGGGATGAACGAGCAGTACTTC	CASTGMNEQYF
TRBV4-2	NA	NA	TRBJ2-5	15	TGTGCCAGCAGCCAAGATAGAGGAGGGCAAGAGACCCAGTACTTC	CASSQDRGGQETQYF
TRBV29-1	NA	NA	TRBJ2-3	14	TGCAGCGTTGAGAAGGGGACTAGCACAGATACGCAGTATTTT	CSVEKGTSTDTQYF
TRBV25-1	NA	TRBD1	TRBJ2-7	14	TGTGCCAGCAGTGAACGGGACAGGGTCTACGAGCAGTACTTC	CASSERDRVYEQYF
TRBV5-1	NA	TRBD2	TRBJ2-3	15	TGCGCCAGTAGCTTGAGCACCCAGCGGGGCGATACGCAGTATTTT	CASSLSTQRGDTQYF
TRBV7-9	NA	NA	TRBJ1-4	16	TGTGCCAGCAGCTTAATCGTATGGGAGCCGAGTGAAAAACTGTTTTTT	CASSLIVWEPSEKLFF
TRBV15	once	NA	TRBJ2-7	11	TGTGCCACATCGGAGGGCTACGAGCAGTACTTC	CATSEGYEQYF
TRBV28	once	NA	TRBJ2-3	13	TGTGCCACTGCACTCCCGGGAGAAGGTACGCAGTATTTT	CATALPGEGTQYF
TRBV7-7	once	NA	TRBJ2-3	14	TGTGCCAGCAGCTCCGTCAGTAGCACAGATACGCAGTATTTT	CASSSVSSTDTQYF
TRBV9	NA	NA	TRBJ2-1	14	TGTGCCAGCAGCAAGCCGGGACTTCACAATGAGCAGTTCTTC	CASSKPGLHNEQFF
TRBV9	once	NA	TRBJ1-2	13	TGTGCCAGCAGCGGAGGGACTTCCTATGGCTACACCTTC	CASSGGTSYGYTF
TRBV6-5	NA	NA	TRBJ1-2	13	TGTGCCAGCAGTTACAGCGGAGCTCCTGGCTACACCTTC	CASSYSGAPGYTF
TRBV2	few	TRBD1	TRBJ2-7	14	TGTGCCAGCAGGGACAGGGCCGGGGGATACGAGCAGTACTTC	CASRDRAGGYEQYF
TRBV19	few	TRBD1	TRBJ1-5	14	TGTGCCAGCTCGGGACAGGGAAGGGATCAGCCCCAGCATTTT	CASSGQGRDQPQHF
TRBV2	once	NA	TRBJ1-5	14	TGTGCCAGCAGTGAGTGGCTGAGCAATCAGCCCCAGCATTTT	CASSEWLSNQPQHF
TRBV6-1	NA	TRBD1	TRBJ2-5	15	TGTGCCAGCAGTTTTCGGGACAGATACCAAGAGACCCAGTACTTC	CASSFRDRYQETQYF
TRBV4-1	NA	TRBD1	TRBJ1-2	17	TGCGCCAGCAGCCAAGGACTACCGGGACAGGGGGTCGGTGGCTACACCTTC	CASSQGLPGQGVGGYTF
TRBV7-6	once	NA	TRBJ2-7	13	TGTGCCAGCAGCCCCTACCGCGCCTACGAGCAGTACTTC	CASSPYRAYEQYF
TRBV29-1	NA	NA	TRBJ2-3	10	TGCAGCGCGGGCACAGATACGCAGTATTTT	CSAGTDTQYF
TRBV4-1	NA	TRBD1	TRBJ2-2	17	TGCGCCAGCAGCCAAGTCCTTTTAGGGGGCGACACCGGGGAGCTGTTTTTT	CASSQVLLGGDTGELFF
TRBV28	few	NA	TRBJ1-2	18	TGTGCCAGCACCTCCTCGGGCGGGGGGGGCGCTCACGGCTATGGCTACACCTTC	CASTSSGGGGAHGYGYTF
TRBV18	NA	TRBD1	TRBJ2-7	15	TGTGCCAGCTCAAGAGCGGGACAGGGGGGCTACGAGCAGTACTTC	CASSRAGQGGYEQYF
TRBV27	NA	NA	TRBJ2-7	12	TGTGCCAGCAGTTTCCAGGGCCGGGAGCAGTACTTC	CASSFQGREQYF
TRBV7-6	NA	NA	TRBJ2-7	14	TGTGCCAGCAGCTTAGTTGGGGAGACCTACGAGCAGTACTTC	CASSLVGETYEQYF